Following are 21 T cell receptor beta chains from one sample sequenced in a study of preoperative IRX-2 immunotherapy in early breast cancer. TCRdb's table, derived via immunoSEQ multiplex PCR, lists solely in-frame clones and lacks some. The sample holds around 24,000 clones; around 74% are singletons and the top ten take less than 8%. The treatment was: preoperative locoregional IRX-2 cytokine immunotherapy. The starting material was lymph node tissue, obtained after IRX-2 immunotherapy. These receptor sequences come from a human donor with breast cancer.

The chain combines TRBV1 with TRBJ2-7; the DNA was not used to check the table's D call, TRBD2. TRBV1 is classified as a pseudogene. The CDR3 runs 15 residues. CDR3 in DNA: TGCACCAGCAGCCAAAGATTAGGCGGGAGTTACGAGCAGTACTTC. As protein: CTSSQRLGGSYEQYF.

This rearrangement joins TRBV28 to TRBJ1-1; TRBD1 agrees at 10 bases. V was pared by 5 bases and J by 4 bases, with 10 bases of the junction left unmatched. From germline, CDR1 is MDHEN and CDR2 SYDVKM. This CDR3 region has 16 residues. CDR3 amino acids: CASSRQGAKGVTEAFF. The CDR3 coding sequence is TGTGCCAGCAGTCGACAGGGGGCGAAAGGTGTCACTGAAGCTTTCTTT.

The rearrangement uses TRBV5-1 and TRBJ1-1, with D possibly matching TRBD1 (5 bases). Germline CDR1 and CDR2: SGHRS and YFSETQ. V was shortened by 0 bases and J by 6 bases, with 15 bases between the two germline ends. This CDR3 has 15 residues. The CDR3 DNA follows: TGCGCCAGCAGCTTGGCGGGGATGAGGGGCGCTGAAGCTTTCTTT. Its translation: CASSLAGMRGAEAFF.

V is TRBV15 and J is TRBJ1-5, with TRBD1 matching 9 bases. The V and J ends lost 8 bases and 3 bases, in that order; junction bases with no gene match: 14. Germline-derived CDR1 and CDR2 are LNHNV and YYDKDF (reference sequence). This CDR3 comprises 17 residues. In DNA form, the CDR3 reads TGTGCCACCCCACCTGGGACAGGGAAGAAAAACAATCAGCCCCAGCATTTT. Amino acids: CATPPGTGKKNNQPQHF.

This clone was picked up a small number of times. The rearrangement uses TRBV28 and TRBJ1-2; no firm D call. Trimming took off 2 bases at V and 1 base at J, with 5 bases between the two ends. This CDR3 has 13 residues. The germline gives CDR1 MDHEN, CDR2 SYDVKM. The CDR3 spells CASSLGFNYGYTF. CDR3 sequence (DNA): TGTGCCAGCAGTTTAGGTTTTAACTATGGCTACACCTTC.

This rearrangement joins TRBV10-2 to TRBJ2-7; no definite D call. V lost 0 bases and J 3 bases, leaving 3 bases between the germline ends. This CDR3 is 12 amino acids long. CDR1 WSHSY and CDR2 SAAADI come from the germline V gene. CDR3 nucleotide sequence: TGCGCCAGCAGTGAGTCGGGCTACGAGCAGTACTTC. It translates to CASSESGYEQYF.

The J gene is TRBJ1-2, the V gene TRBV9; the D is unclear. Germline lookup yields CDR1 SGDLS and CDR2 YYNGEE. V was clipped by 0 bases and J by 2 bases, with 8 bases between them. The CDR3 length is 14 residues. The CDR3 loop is CASSVADSNYGYTF. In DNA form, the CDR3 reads TGTGCCAGCAGCGTAGCGGACTCCAACTATGGCTACACCTTC.

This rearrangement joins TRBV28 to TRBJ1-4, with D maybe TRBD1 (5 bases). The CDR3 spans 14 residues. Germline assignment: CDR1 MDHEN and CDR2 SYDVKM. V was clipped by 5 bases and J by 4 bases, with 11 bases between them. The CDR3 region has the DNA TGTGCCAGCAGTCCAGGGCTAGATAATGAAAAACTGTTTTTT. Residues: CASSPGLDNEKLFF. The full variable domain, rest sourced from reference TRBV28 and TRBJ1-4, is DVKVTQSSRYLVKRTGEKVFLECVQDMDHENMFWYRQDPGLGLRLIYFSYDVKMKEKGDIPEGYSVSREKKERFSLILESASTNQTSMYLCASSPGLDNEKLFFGSGTQLSVL.

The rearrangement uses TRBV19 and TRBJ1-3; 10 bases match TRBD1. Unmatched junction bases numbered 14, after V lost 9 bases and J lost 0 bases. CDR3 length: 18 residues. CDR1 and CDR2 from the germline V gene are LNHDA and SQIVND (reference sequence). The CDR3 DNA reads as TGTGCCAGCACCGGGGGGGACAGGGGCGAGAGCTCTGGAAACACCATATATTTT. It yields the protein CASTGGDRGESSGNTIYF.

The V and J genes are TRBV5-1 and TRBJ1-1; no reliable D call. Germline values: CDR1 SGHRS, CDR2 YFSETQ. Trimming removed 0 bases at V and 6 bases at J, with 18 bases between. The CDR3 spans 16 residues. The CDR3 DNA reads TGCGCCAGCAGCTTGGGTGGACGCCTGAAGGTTCCTGAAGCTTTCTTT. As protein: CASSLGGRLKVPEAFF. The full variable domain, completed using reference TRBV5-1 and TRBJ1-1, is KAGVTQTPRYLIKTRGQQVTLSCSPISGHRSVSWYQQTPGQGLQFLFEYFSETQRNKGNFPGRFSGRQFSNSRSEMNVSTLELGDSALYLCASSLGGRLKVPEAFFGQGTRLTVV.

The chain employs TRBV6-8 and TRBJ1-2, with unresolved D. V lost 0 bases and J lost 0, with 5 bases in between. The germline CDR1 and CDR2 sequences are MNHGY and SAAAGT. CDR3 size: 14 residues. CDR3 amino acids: CASSYSRTNYGYTF. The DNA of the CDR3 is TGTGCCAGCAGTTACTCACGCACTAACTATGGCTACACCTTC.

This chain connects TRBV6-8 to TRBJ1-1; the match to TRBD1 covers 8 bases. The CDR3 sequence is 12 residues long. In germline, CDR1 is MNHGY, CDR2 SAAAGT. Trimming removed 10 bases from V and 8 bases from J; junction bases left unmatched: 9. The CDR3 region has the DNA TGTGCCATCAGAAACGGGACAGGAGAAGCTTTCTTT. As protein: CAIRNGTGEAFF.

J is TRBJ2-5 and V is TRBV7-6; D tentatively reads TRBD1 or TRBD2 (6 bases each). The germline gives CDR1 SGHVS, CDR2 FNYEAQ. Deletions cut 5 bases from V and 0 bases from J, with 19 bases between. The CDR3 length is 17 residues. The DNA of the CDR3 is TGTGCCAGCAGCCAGGGGCATGGCGGGGCGAACCAAGAGACCCAGTACTTC. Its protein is CASSQGHGGANQETQYF.

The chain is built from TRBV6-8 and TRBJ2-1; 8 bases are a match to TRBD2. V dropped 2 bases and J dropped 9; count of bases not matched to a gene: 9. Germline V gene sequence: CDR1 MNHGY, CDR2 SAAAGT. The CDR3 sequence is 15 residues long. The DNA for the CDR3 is TGTGCCAGCAGTTACCCGCAAGCGGGAGCTGGTGAGCAGTTCTTC. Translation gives CASSYPQAGAGEQFF.

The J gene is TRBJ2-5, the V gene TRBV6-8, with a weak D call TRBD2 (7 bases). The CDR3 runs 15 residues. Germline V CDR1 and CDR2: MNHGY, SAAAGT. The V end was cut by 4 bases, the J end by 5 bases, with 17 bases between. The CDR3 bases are TGTGCCAGCAGTTCTTCCCTCGGGGGGCGGGAGACCCAGTACTTC. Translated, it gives CASSSSLGGRETQYF.

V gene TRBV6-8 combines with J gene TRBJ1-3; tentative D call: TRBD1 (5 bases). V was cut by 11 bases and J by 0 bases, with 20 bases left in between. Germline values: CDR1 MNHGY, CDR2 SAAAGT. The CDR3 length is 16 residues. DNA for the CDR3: TGTGCCGTCGAGGGTACGGGACCGGACTCTGGAAACACCATATATTTT. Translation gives CAVEGTGPDSGNTIYF.

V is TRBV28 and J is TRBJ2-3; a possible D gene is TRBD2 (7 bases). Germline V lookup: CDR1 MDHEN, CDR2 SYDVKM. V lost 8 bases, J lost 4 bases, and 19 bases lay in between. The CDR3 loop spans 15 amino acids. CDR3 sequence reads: CASQRGGLLADTQYF. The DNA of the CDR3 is TGTGCCAGCCAAAGGGGGGGGTTGTTGGCAGATACGCAGTATTTT.

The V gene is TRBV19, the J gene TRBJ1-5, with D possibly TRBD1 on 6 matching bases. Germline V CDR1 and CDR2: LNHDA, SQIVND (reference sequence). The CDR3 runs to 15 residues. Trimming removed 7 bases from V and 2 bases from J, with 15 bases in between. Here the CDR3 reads CASTIDRRGNQPQHF. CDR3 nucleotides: TGTGCCAGTACCATAGACAGGCGGGGCAATCAGCCCCAGCATTTT.

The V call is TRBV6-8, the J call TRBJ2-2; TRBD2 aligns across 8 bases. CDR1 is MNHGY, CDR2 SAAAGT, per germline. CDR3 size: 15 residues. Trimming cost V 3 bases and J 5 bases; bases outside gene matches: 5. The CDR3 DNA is TGTGCCAGCAGTTATTCGGGACTAGGGACCGGGGAGCTGTTTTTT. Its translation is CASSYSGLGTGELFF.

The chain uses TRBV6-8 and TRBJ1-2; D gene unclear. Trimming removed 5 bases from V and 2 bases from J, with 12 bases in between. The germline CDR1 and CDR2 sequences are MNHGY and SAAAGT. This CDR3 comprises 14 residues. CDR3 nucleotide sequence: TGTGCCAGCAGTCCTCGTTCTGGGAACTATGGCTACACCTTC. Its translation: CASSPRSGNYGYTF.

This chain's CDR3 is CASGLFGDRGTYGYTF. CDR3 DNA: TGTGCCAGCGGGCTCTTCGGGGACAGGGGGACCTACGGCTACACCTTC. This rearrangement joins TRBV28 to TRBJ1-2; 11 bases match TRBD1. The CDR3 has 16 amino acids. CDR1 is MDHEN and CDR2 is SYDVKM in the germline V gene. Unmatched junction bases numbered 16, after V lost 8 bases and J lost 8 bases.